The source of this TCR beta chain is a study of PD-L1 blockade in urothelial cancer. Study information: The authors examined blood 3 weeks (second dose) and 6 weeks after treatment start.

The CDR3 runs 16 residues. Germline V gene data show CDR1 as MDHEN and CDR2 as SYDVKM. Trimming removed 3 bases at V and 3 bases at J, with 16 bases between. Using immunoSEQ multiplex PCR, the repertoire was profiled, and TCRdb retains in-frame clones only, with some absent. Of roughly 120,000 clones in the sample, 70% to 85% are singletons; the top ten hold under 3.5%. Time point reported: pretreatment peripheral blood. Disease in patients was locally advanced or metastatic urothelial carcinoma. The chain is built from TRBV28 and TRBJ2-3, with no clear D. The sequenced sample was PBMCs, obtained around atezolizumab (anti-PD-L1) treatment. This clonotype originated in a man aged 50 to 59 with urothelial cancer. The DNA of the CDR3 is TGTGCCAGCAGTTTCTCAGCACAGCCTGGGACAGATACGCAGTATTTT. Translation gives CASSFSAQPGTDTQYF.